This TCR beta chain was identified during a study of blood T cell repertoires in COVID-19. Generated by immunoSEQ multiplex PCR, the TCRdb table keeps only in-frame clones and is missing some. The profile shows approximately 280,000 clones, approximately 91% of them singletons. The V end was cut by 1 base, the J end by 5 bases, with 9 bases between. Germline CDR1 is SEHNR and CDR2 is FQNEAQ (reference sequence). CDR3 length equals 13 residues. Material for sequencing was peripheral blood. The TCR comes from a man in his fifties with acute or convalescent COVID-19. This sequence joins TRBV7-9 and TRBJ2-7; D is undetermined. The CDR3 nucleotides are TGTGCCAGCAGCTTAGGGCTTCAGGACGAGCAGTACTTC. It translates to CASSLGLQDEQYF.